The 32 T cell receptor beta chains presented below share a single source sample, sequenced in a study of response to subunit inactivated influenza vaccine. A single record per CDR3 protein comes from TCRdb applying MiXCR to the RT-PCR reads. The sample holds 550,000 to 600,000 distinct CDR3 sequences; about 10% are singletons and the top ten take roughly 10%. Source: PBMCs from blood, taken on the day of vaccination. These receptors originate from a man between 50 and 59 years old who received an inactivated influenza vaccine.

This clonotype was observed at least ten times. The genes are TRBV5-1 and TRBJ2-5; D is unresolved. CDR1 and CDR2 (germline): SGHRS, YFSETQ. V was pared by 6 bases and J by 1 base, with 13 bases between. This CDR3 contains 14 residues. The CDR3 spells CASNNPGRQETQYF. CDR3 coding DNA: TGCGCCAGCAATAACCCTGGACGCCAAGAGACCCAGTACTTC.

This clonotype was counted only a few times. The V gene is TRBV6-2 or TRBV6-3, the J gene TRBJ1-2; TRBD1 matches 7 bases. Germline V gives CDR1 MNHEY, CDR2 SVGEGT. The CDR3 has 14 residues. J gave up 3 bases and V 4 bases, and 5 bases lay outside the gene matches. CDR3 in DNA: TGTGCCAGCAGTTCTACGGGACAGCACTATGGCTACACCTTC. It codes for CASSSTGQHYGYTF.

The V gene is TRBV12-3 or TRBV12-4, the J gene TRBJ2-3; no reliable D call. This CDR3 is 15 amino acids long. The V and J ends lost 5 bases and 0 bases respectively, with 12 bases between them. The CDR3: CASSQSYGSTDTQYF. The CDR3 DNA sequence: TGTGCCAGCAGTCAAAGCTACGGAAGCACAGATACGCAGTATTTT.

The gene calls are TRBV20-1 and TRBJ2-7, with D perhaps TRBD2 (6 bases). Germline V gene sequence: CDR1 DFQATT, CDR2 SNEGSKA (reference sequence). The CDR3 covers 14 residues. V was pared by 4 bases and J by 1 base, with 14 bases between. The CDR3 here is CSAIPGTGSYEQYF. The CDR3 nucleotides read TGCAGTGCTATCCCCGGGACTGGTTCCTACGAGCAGTACTTC.

This clonotype showed up many times. This chain links TRBV7-2 with TRBJ2-5; the D is unclear. The ends were cut back, 0 bases at V and 0 bases at J, with 5 bases in the middle. Germline V gene data show CDR1 as SGHTA and CDR2 as FQGNSA. This CDR3 is built from 14 residues. For the CDR3, the DNA is TGTGCCAGCAGCTTAGCGTGGTACCAAGAGACCCAGTACTTC. Residues: CASSLAWYQETQYF.

The gene calls are TRBV9 and TRBJ1-1; weak D call: TRBD1 (6 bases). The CDR3 sequence is 15 residues long. Trimming stripped 3 bases from V and 6 bases from J, with 18 bases between. CDR1 and CDR2 (germline): SGDLS, YYNGEE. The CDR3 DNA reads TGTGCCAGCAGCGCCCGGGGGGCCACGGTCGCTGAAGCTTTCTTT. Translated: CASSARGATVAEAFF.

This sequence joins TRBV4-2 and TRBJ2-5; TRBD1 might be the D (5 bases). V lost 0 bases, J lost 1 base, and 12 bases lay in between. Germline assignment: CDR1 LGHNA and CDR2 YNFKEQ. The CDR3 sequence is 16 residues long. CDR3 residues: CASSQDLTRGQETQYF. The CDR3 DNA sequence: TGTGCCAGCAGCCAAGATCTGACAAGGGGCCAAGAGACCCAGTACTTC.

V is TRBV5-1 and J is TRBJ2-3, with TRBD1 identical over 8 bases. CDR3 length: 15 residues. V shed 4 bases, J shed 6 bases, and the junction held 10 bases outside the gene matches. Germline V gene data show CDR1 as SGHRS and CDR2 as YFSETQ. CDR3 loop: CASSTGTGVGDTQYF. DNA of the CDR3: TGCGCCAGCAGCACCGGGACAGGAGTAGGGGATACGCAGTATTTT.

This clonotype came up many times. The chain has TRBV7-2 and TRBJ2-1; a possible D gene is TRBD2 (5 bases). CDR3 length: 14 amino acids. CDR1 is SGHTA and CDR2 is FQGNSA in the germline V gene. With 2 bases removed from V and 10 bases from J, the gap between germline ends came to 15 bases. As DNA, the CDR3 is TGTGCCAGCAGCTTAAGAGGCGCGGCGGGCGAGCAGTTCTTC. As protein: CASSLRGAAGEQFF. The variable domain in full, completed from reference TRBV7-2 and TRBJ2-1, reads GAGVSQSPSNKVTEKGKDVELRCDPISGHTALYWYRQSLGQGLEFLIYFQGNSAPDKSGLPSDRFSAERTGGSVSTLTIQRTQQEDSAVYLCASSLRGAAGEQFFGPGTRLTVL.

This clonotype occurred a few times. The genes are TRBV7-9 and TRBJ2-1; D ambiguous. The CDR3 runs to 13 residues. Germline CDR1 reads SEHNR; CDR2 reads FQNEAQ (reference sequence). Deletions cut 1 base from V and 7 bases from J, with 8 bases between. The CDR3 nucleotides are TGTGCCAGCAGCTTAGGGAGCTGGAATGAGCAGTTCTTC. It is translated as CASSLGSWNEQFF.

The V gene is TRBV15, the J gene TRBJ2-5; D might be TRBD2 (7 bases). The CDR3 is made up of 16 amino acids. V was pared by 2 bases and J by 5 bases, with 18 bases between. Germline loops: CDR1 LNHNV, CDR2 YYDKDF (reference sequence). The CDR3: CATSRLGRGLTETQYF. The DNA for the CDR3 is TGTGCCACCAGCAGATTGGGGAGGGGGTTAACCGAGACCCAGTACTTC.

This clonotype has only a few counts. The chain recombines TRBV12-3 or TRBV12-4 with TRBJ2-7; 7 nucleotides line up with TRBD2. This CDR3 has 14 residues. The ends lost 5 bases at V and 2 bases at J; junction bases unmatched: 6. CDR3 nucleotides: TGTGCCAGCAGTCATCCGGGACTAACCTACGAGCAGTACTTC. Residues: CASSHPGLTYEQYF.

The rearrangement uses TRBV18 and TRBJ2-1; D not certain. Trimming removed 4 bases from V and 7 bases from J, with 14 bases in between. This CDR3 comprises 14 residues. Germline loops: CDR1 KGHSH, CDR2 LQKENI. CDR3 in DNA: TGTGCCAGCTCACTAAACCCCAACTTGAATGAGCAGTTCTTC. This gives the protein CASSLNPNLNEQFF.

This clonotype was seen ten or more times. V gene TRBV28 combines with J gene TRBJ2-1; 9 bases are shared with TRBD2. CDR1 is MDHEN and CDR2 is SYDVKM in the germline V gene. The CDR3 has 14 residues. With V trimmed by 11 bases and J by 4 bases, 9 bases remained unmatched. CDR3 sequence (DNA): TGTGCCGCCCGGGGAAGCGGGAGGTACAATGAGCAGTTCTTC. Translation gives CAARGSGRYNEQFF.

The sample holds many counts of this clonotype. This chain connects TRBV12-3 or TRBV12-4 to TRBJ1-6; D ambiguous. The CDR3 runs 14 residues. Between the trimmed V and J ends, which lost 2 bases and 7 bases, there was a span of 9 bases. This CDR3 reads CASSLLSGNSPLHF. CDR3 nucleotide sequence: TGTGCCAGCAGTTTATTGAGCGGGAATTCACCCCTCCACTTT.

The chain uses TRBV10-3 and TRBJ2-2, with D possibly being TRBD1 (7 bases). This CDR3 has 14 residues. Per germline, CDR1 ENHRY and CDR2 SYGVKD. V lost 10 bases to trimming and J lost 2 bases, with 14 bases between them. The CDR3 loop is CATRQGGNTGELFF. The DNA of the CDR3 is TGTGCCACGCGACAGGGAGGAAACACCGGGGAGCTGTTTTTT.

The table lists this clonotype with a few counts. V and J are TRBV20-1 and TRBJ2-2, with no clear D. The V gene's germline CDR1 is DFQATT and CDR2 SNEGSKA (reference sequence). V was cut by 0 bases and J by 8 bases, with 7 bases left in between. The CDR3 totals 12 residues. The CDR3 reads CSARDWMGELFF. The CDR3 DNA reads TGCAGTGCTAGAGATTGGATGGGGGAGCTGTTTTTT.

This clonotype has a handful of counts. The chain links TRBV10-2 to TRBJ2-1, with D hard to call. Looked up from germline, CDR1 is WSHSY and CDR2 is SAAADI. V lost 4 bases, J lost 2 bases, and 9 bases lay in between. This CDR3 is built from 14 residues. The CDR3 loop is CASSATAAYNEQFF. The CDR3 nucleotides are TGCGCCAGCAGTGCCACGGCAGCCTACAATGAGCAGTTCTTC.

In this sample, this clonotype turned up a few times. This chain uses TRBV6-1 with TRBJ1-4; D uncertain. This CDR3 region has 14 residues. The germline V gene encodes CDR1 MNHNS and CDR2 SASEGT. Trimming cost V 3 bases and J 1 base, with 6 bases left between them. CDR3 protein: CASSDSLTNEKLFF. CDR3 DNA: TGTGCCAGCAGTGACAGCTTAACTAATGAAAAACTGTTTTTT.

This clonotype showed up just a few times. The chain employs TRBV5-1 and TRBJ2-7, with 8 bases that match TRBD1. In germline, CDR1 is SGHRS, CDR2 YFSETQ. The CDR3 sequence is 14 residues long. V gave up 4 bases and J gave up 3 bases; unmatched junction bases: 6. This CDR3 reads CASSIGTGLYEQYF. CDR3 bases: TGCGCCAGCAGCATCGGGACAGGCCTCTACGAGCAGTACTTC.

The rearrangement links TRBV18 to TRBJ2-1, with D perhaps TRBD2 (5 bases). Germline V CDR1 and CDR2: KGHSH, LQKENI. The CDR3 contains 14 residues. V lost 8 bases and J lost 9, with 20 bases in between. CDR3 sequence (DNA): TGTGCCAGCCAAAGTGGACTGGTCGAGGTTGAGCAGTTCTTC. It translates to CASQSGLVEVEQFF.

This clonotype came up a few times. V usage is TRBV6-2 or TRBV6-3 and J usage is TRBJ2-2; 9 nucleotides match TRBD1. Looked up from germline, CDR1 is MNHEY and CDR2 is SVGEGT. Unmatched junction bases numbered 8, after V lost 6 bases and J lost 6 bases. The CDR3 extends over 15 amino acids. CDR3 protein: CASRYTGTGPGELFF. CDR3 coding DNA: TGTGCCAGCAGATATACCGGGACAGGGCCCGGGGAGCTGTTTTTT.

Only a few counts were recorded for this clonotype. V gene TRBV7-9 combines with J gene TRBJ2-7; no firm D call. Germline CDR1 reads SEHNR; CDR2 reads FQNEAQ (reference sequence). Deletions cut 0 bases from V and 2 bases from J, with 8 bases between. The CDR3 has 14 residues. The CDR3 DNA reads TGTGCCAGCAGCTTAGCTCCCCCCCCCTACGAGCAGTACTTC. This translates into CASSLAPPPYEQYF.

This clonotype was seen only a few times. The chain links TRBV1 to TRBJ2-5; the table names TRBD1, a call not compared with the DNA. TRBV1 is classified as a pseudogene. This CDR3 is built from 14 residues. CDR3 region: CTSSQGETSGTQYF. CDR3 DNA sequence: TGCACCAGCAGCCAGGGGGAGACATCGGGGACCCAGTACTTC.

This clonotype was counted ten times or more. The CDR3 is CASSSRGVGPSTDTQYF. In nucleotides, the CDR3 is TGCGCCAGCAGCTCGAGGGGGGTCGGACCTAGCACAGATACGCAGTATTTT. This chain joins TRBV5-1 and TRBJ2-3; possibly TRBD1 or TRBD2 for D (6 bases each). Germline V gene lookup returns CDR1 SGHRS and CDR2 YFSETQ. Trimming took off 3 bases at V and 0 bases at J, with 17 bases between the two ends. This CDR3 contains 17 residues.

The chain links TRBV28 to TRBJ1-2; TRBD1 is a possible D gene (6 bases). Trimming took 3 bases from V and 7 from J, leaving 27 bases between them. Germline V gene lookup returns CDR1 MDHEN and CDR2 SYDVKM. The CDR3 covers 18 residues. The CDR3 bases are TGTGCCAGCAGTTTTATTCTATACCGTGCCGGGACAAAGGCTGGCTACACCTTC. It yields the protein CASSFILYRAGTKAGYTF.

A few counts support this clonotype. For the CDR3, the DNA is TGTGCCAGCAGTATACGAAGGGGGAGAGAACCCTATAATTCACCCCTCCACTTT. Its translation: CASSIRRGREPYNSPLHF. This chain links TRBV27 with TRBJ1-6; D perhaps matches TRBD1 (6 bases). Germline lookup yields CDR1 MNHEY and CDR2 SMNVEV (reference sequence). The CDR3 extends over 18 amino acids. The ends were cut back, 5 bases at V and 2 bases at J, with 19 bases in the middle.

This clonotype came up a few times. This chain joins TRBV20-1 and TRBJ2-3; D is perhaps TRBD2 (6 bases). The CDR3 consists of 16 residues. In germline, CDR1 is DFQATT, CDR2 SNEGSKA (reference sequence). The germline V and J ends were trimmed by 0 bases and 0 bases, with 13 bases remaining between them. In DNA, the CDR3 is TGCAGTGCTAGAGATTGGCTAGCGAGTAGCACAGATACGCAGTATTTT. It specifies CSARDWLASSTDTQYF.

This chain joins TRBV11-2 and TRBJ2-2; 10 bases fit TRBD2. CDR1 SGHAT and CDR2 FQNNGV come from the germline V gene. V lost 2 bases, J lost 7 bases, and 13 bases stayed unmatched. CDR3 length: 18 residues. In DNA, the CDR3 is TGTGCCAGCAGCTTACTAGCGGGGGCCCTCCTGGGTGGCGGGGAGCTGTTTTTT. Its protein is CASSLLAGALLGGGELFF.

V is TRBV10-3 and J is TRBJ2-3, with TRBD1 identical over 7 bases. Germline CDR1 reads ENHRY; CDR2 reads SYGVKD. This CDR3 is built from 17 residues. Trimming cost V 4 bases and J 1 base; bases outside gene matches: 11. Here the CDR3 reads CAISGGYRTGRTDTQYF. CDR3 nucleotide sequence: TGTGCCATCAGTGGGGGATATCGGACAGGTCGCACAGATACGCAGTATTTT.

The sample holds many counts of this clonotype. V is TRBV20-1 and J is TRBJ1-1; possible D gene TRBD1, 5 bases. The V gene's germline CDR1 is DFQATT and CDR2 SNEGSKA (reference sequence). The V and J ends lost 4 bases and 1 base respectively, with 10 bases between them. CDR3 length: 13 amino acids. CDR3 nucleotide sequence: TGCAGTGCTACCCGGGGGGGGAACACTGAAGCTTTCTTT. Translated, it gives CSATRGGNTEAFF.

The chain couples TRBV4-3 to TRBJ1-2; 8 positions agree with TRBD1. This CDR3 region has 15 residues. Germline CDR1 LGHNA, CDR2 YSLEER. The V gene end was trimmed by 3 bases and the J gene end by 4 bases; junction bases not matched to a gene: 7. The CDR3 region is CASSQAGGGSYGYTF. CDR3 in DNA: TGCGCCAGCAGCCAGGCAGGGGGCGGTAGCTATGGCTACACCTTC.